This TCR beta chain originates from a study of beta chain features in type 1 diabetes. Study observations and caveats: The similarity of naive, central memory and Treg TCRB repertoires appeared greater among patients than among healthy donors.

Investigators reverse transcribed all isolated RNA, so they sequenced expressed TCRB transcripts. Generated by immunoSEQ multiplex PCR, the TCRdb table keeps only in-frame clones and is missing some. The sample has roughly 400,000 clones, about 16% seen once. The V end lost 5 bases, the J end lost 8 bases, and 18 bases lay between the germline ends. This CDR3 has 15 amino acids. Germline V lookup: CDR1 SEHNR, CDR2 FQNEAQ (reference sequence). In its sample, this clone was seen a few times. What it recognizes is unknown. The chain uses TRBV7-9 and TRBJ1-4; D may be TRBD1 (6 bases). This TCR came from a woman between 18 and 29 years old in good health. The source material was naive CD4+ T cells from blood. The DNA for the CDR3 is TGTGCCAGCAGCCCCTCTGGGGGCCGAGGGGAAAAACTGTTTTTT. Its translation: CASSPSGGRGEKLFF.